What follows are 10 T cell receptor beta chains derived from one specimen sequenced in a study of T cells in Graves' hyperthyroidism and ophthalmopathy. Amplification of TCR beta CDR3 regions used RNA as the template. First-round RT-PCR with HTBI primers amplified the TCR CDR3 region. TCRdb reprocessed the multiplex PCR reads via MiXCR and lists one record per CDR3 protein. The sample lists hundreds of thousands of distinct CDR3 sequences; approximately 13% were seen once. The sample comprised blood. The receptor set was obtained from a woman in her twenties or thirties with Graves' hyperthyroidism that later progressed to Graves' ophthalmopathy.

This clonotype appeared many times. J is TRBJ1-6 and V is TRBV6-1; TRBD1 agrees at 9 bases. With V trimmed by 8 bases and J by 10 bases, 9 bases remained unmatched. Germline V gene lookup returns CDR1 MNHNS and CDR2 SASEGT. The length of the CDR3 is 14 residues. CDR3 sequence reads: CASEEGQGRSPLHF. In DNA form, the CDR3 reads TGTGCCAGCGAGGAGGGACAGGGCCGGTCACCCCTCCACTTT.

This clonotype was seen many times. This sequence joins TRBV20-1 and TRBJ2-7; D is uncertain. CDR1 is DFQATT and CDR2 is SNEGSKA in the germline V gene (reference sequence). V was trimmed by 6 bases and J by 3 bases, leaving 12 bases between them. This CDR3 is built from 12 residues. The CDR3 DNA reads TGCAGTGCCAAGGACGGGTACTACGAGCAGTACTTC. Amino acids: CSAKDGYYEQYF.

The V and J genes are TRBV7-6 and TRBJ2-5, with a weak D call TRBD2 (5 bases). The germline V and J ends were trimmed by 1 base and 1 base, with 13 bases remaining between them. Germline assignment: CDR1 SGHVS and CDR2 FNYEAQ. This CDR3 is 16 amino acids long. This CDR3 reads CASSLGGGATQETQYF. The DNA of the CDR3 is TGTGCCAGCAGCTTAGGCGGAGGAGCGACCCAAGAGACCCAGTACTTC. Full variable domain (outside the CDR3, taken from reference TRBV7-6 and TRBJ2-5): GAGVSQSPRYKVTKRGQDVALRCDPISGHVSLYWYRQALGQGPEFLTYFNYEAQQDKSGLPNDRFSAERPEGSISTLTIQRTEQRDSAMYRCASSLGGGATQETQYFGPGTRLLVL.

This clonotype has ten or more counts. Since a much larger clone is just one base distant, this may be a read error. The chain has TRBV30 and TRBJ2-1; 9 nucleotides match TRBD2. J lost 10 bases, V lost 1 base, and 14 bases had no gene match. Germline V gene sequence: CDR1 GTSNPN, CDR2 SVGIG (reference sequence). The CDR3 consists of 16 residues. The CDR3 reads CAWSAPYSGRTVEQFF. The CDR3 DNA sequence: TGTGCCTGGAGTGCCCCTTACAGCGGGAGGACAGTGGAGCAGTTCTTC.

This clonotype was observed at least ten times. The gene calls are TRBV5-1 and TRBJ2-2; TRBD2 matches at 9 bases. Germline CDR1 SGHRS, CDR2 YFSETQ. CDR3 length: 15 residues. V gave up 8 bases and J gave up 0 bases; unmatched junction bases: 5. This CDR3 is CASTGLATNTGELFF. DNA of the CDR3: TGCGCCAGTACTGGACTAGCGACGAACACCGGGGAGCTGTTTTTT.

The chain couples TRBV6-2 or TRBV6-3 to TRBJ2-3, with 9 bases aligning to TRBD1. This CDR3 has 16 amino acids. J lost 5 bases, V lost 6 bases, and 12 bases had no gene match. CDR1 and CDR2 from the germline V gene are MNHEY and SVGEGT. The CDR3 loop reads CASSDLGQGAQDTQYF. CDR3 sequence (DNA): TGTGCCAGCAGCGACTTGGGACAGGGTGCACAAGATACGCAGTATTTT.

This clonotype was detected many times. The CDR3 is CSVGPPFGYNEQFF. DNA of the CDR3: TGCAGCGTTGGGCCTCCATTTGGGTACAATGAGCAGTTCTTC. The chain is built from TRBV29-1 and TRBJ2-1; D is unresolved. The CDR3 has 14 residues. V was shortened by 4 bases and J by 4 bases, with 14 bases between the two germline ends. CDR1 is SQVTM, CDR2 ANQGSEA, per germline.

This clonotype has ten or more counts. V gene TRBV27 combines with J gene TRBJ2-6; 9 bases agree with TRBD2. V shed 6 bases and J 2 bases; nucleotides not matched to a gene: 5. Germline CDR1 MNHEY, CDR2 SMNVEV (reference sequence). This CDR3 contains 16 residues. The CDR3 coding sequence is TGTGCCAGCAGCACACTAGCGGGTGCTGGGGCCAACGTCCTGACTTTC. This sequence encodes CASSTLAGAGANVLTF.

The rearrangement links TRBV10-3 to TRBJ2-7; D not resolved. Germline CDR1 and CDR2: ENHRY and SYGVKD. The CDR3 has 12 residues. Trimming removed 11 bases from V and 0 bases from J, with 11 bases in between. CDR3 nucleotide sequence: TGTGCCGTAGATGGAAACTCCTACGAGCAGTACTTC. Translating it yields CAVDGNSYEQYF.

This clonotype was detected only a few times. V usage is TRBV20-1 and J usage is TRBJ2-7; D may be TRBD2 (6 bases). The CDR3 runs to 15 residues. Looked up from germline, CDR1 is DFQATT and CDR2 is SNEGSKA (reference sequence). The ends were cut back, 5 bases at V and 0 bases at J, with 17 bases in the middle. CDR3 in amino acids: CSASNPSGASYEQYF. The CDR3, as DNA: TGCAGTGCTTCTAACCCCTCGGGAGCCTCCTACGAGCAGTACTTC.